This entry describes one T cell receptor beta chain. Its antigen is currently unknown. This sample was taken from a study of T cell responses to AZD1222 COVID-19 vaccine. The wider study: Samples with a second dose at about 4 or about 12 weeks were pooled together. Points from the study as a whole: Samples come after the peak T cell response, not at day 14. Donors, mostly white British, included more females; clonal diversity was possibly underestimated. Seropositive at baseline were only a handful of AZD1222 recipients.

Only in-frame clones appear in the TCRdb table, and some are missing; sequencing was by immunoSEQ multiplex PCR. The profile covers over 75,000 clones, with under 95% appearing a single time and under 4% taken by the ten largest. Germline CDR1 LNHDA, CDR2 SQIVND (reference sequence). This CDR3 region has 15 residues. V was pared by 6 bases and J by 5 bases, with 12 bases of the junction left unmatched. Sequences were derived from peripheral blood, sampled on day 0 of AZD1222 vaccination. The clonotype originates from an adult in good health. This chain links TRBV19 with TRBJ2-7, with 8 nucleotides matching TRBD1. The CDR3 sequence: CASRGVGTGAHEQYF. The CDR3 nucleotides read TGTGCCAGTAGGGGGGTCGGGACAGGTGCCCACGAGCAGTACTTC.